One TCR beta chain is described in this entry. Its antigen is currently unknown. Treatment here: 15 to 20 received Ad26.COV2.S at low or high dose, single or two shots; about 5 received placebo; per-sample allocation not given. Samples analyzed were those drawn on day 63 after the first vaccine or placebo injection. Produced via immunoSEQ multiplex PCR; TCRdb's table is partial and in-frame only. The sample records 400,000 to 450,000 clones, about nine tenths being singletons. The record originates from a study of Ad26.COV2.S vaccination and SARS-CoV-2 variants. Study information: Participant was drawn from the COV1001 Ad26.COV2.S trial arm. Recipients of Ad26.COV2.S got it intramuscularly, once or twice 56 days apart. The study, taken as a whole, reports: Non-spike TCR breadth did not differ much between vaccine and placebo recipients. Substantial response breadth was reportedly seen for spike-specific CD8+ and CD4+ T cells after vaccination.

V dropped 4 bases and J dropped 2 bases, with 21 bases sitting between them. Per germline, CDR1 GTSNPN and CDR2 SVGIG (reference sequence). The CDR3 consists of 17 residues. The source material was peripheral blood, sampled in a trial of Ad26.COV2.S vaccine versus placebo. The sequence was collected from a person aged 18-65 years who received the Ad26.COV2.S COVID-19 vaccine or a placebo. The V gene is TRBV30, the J gene TRBJ1-3; D gene unclear. CDR3 sequence: CAWTWGGRRVTGNTIYF. The CDR3 DNA reads as TGTGCCTGGACCTGGGGTGGAAGGAGGGTCACTGGAAACACCATATATTTT.